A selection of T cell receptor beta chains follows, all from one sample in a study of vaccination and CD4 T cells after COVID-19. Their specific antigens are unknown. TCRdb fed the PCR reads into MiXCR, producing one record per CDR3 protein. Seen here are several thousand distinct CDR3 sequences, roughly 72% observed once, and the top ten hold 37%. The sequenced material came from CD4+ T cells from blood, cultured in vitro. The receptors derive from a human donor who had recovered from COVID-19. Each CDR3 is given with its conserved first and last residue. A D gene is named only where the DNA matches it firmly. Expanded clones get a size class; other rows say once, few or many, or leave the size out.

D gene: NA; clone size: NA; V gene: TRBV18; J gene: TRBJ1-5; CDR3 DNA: TGTGCCAGCTCAAAAAGCTATCGGGCAAGCAATCAGCCCCAGCATTTT; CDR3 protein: CASSKSYRASNQPQHF
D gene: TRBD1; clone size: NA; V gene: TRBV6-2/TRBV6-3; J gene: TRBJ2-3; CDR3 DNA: TGTGCCAGCAGAAGGACAGGGGGAGCAGATACGCAGTATTTT; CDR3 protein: CASRRTGGADTQYF
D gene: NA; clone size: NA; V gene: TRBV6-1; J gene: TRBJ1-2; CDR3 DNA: TGTGCCAGCAGTGATAGTTCCAGGGTCTATGGCTACACCTTC; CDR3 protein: CASSDSSRVYGYTF
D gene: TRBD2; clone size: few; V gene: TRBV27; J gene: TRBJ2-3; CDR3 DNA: TGTGCCAGCAAACCCCTAGCGGGGGGGCCTAGTAGTACGCAGTATTTT; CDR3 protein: CASKPLAGGPSSTQYF
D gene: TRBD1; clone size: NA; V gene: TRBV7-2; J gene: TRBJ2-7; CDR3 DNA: TGTGCCAGCAGCCAAGGGACAGGGCGATACGAGCAGTACTTC; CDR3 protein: CASSQGTGRYEQYF
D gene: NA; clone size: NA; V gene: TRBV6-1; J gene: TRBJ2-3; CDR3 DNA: TGTGCCAGCAGGGTTGGTCCCCGAGTTCATACGCAGTATTTT; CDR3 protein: CASRVGPRVHTQYF
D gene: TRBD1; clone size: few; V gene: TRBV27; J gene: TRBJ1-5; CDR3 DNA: TGTGCCAGCAGTTCCTGGGGACAGATCAATCAGCCCCAGCATTTT; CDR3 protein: CASSSWGQINQPQHF
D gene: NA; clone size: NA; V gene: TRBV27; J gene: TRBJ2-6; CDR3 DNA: TGTGCCAGCAGTTTACATTGGACTACTGGGGCCAACGTCCTGACTTTC; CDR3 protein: CASSLHWTTGANVLTF
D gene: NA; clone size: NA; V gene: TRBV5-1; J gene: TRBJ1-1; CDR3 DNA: TGCGCCAGCAGCTTGGTGGACAGCCGTGAAGCTTTCTTT; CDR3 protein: CASSLVDSREAFF
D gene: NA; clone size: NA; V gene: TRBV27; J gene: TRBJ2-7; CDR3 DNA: TGTGCCAGCAGTTTAGAGGGGCAGGGTCGCGAGCAGTACTTC; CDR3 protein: CASSLEGQGREQYF
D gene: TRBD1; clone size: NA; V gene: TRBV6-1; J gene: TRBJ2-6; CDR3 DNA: TGTGCCAGCAGCCGACAGGGGGGAGTAGCTGGGGCCAACGTCCTGACTTTC; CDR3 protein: CASSRQGGVAGANVLTF
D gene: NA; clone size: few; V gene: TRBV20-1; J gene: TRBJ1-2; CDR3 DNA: TGCAGTGCTAGGCTGGCCACCAACTATGGCTACACCTTC; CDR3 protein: CSARLATNYGYTF
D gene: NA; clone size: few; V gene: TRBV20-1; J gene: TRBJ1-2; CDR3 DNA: TGCAGTGCCGGTGGTGACAATAACTATGGCTACACCTTC; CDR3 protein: CSAGGDNNYGYTF
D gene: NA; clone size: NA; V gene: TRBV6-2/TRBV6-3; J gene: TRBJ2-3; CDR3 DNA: TGTGCCAGCAGTTACTATAGGGGAGGGGGCGGCGATACGCAGTATTTT; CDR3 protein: CASSYYRGGGGDTQYF
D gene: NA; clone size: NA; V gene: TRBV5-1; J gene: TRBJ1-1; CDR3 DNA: TGCGCCAGCAGCTTAGGAGGGCCGAACACTGAAGCTTTCTTT; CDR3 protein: CASSLGGPNTEAFF
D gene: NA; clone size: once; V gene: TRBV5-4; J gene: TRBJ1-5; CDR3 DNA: TGTGCCAGCAGCTTGGGGGTTAATCAGCCCCAGCATTTT; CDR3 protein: CASSLGVNQPQHF
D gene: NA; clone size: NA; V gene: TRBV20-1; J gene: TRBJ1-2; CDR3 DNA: TGCAGTGCTAGAGATCCCTTACACCCAAACTATGGCTACACCTTC; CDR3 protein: CSARDPLHPNYGYTF
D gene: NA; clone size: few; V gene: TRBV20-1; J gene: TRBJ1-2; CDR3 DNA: TGCAGTGCTAGAAAGGGGGACTATGGCTACACCTTC; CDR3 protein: CSARKGDYGYTF
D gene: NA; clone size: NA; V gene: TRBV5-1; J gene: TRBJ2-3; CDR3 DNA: TGCGCCAGCAGCTTGGCCAAGGGGGTTTACACAGATACGCAGTATTTT; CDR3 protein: CASSLAKGVYTDTQYF
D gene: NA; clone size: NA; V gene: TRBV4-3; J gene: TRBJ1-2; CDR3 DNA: TGCGCCAGCAGCCAAGATCTCGCGGGGTCCCCCTATGGCTACACCTTC; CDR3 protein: CASSQDLAGSPYGYTF
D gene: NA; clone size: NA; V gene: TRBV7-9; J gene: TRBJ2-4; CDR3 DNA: TGTGCCAGCAGCTTGGTAGCAGGAGCAAAAAACATTCAGTACTTC; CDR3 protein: CASSLVAGAKNIQYF
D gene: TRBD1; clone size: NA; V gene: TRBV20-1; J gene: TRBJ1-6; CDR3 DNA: TGCAGTGCTAGTGACGTACAGGGGGGGAATTCACCCCTCCACTTT; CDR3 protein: CSASDVQGGNSPLHF
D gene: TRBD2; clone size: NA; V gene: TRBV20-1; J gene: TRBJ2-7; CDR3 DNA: TGCAGTGCTAGAGTAGCGGGGGACTACGAGCAGTACTTC; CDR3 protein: CSARVAGDYEQYF
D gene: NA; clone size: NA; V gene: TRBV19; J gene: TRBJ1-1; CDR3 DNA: TGTGCCAGTAAGGAAGTACTCCAGAGCACTGAAGCTTTCTTT; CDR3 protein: CASKEVLQSTEAFF
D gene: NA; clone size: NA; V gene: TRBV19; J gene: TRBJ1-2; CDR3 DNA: TGTGCCAGTAGTATCCCGGGTGGGGCTGCGAACTATGGCTACACCTTC; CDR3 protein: CASSIPGGAANYGYTF
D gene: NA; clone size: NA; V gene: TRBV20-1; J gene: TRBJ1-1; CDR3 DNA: TGCAGTGCTAGAGAGGGGGGGACTGAAGCTTTCTTT; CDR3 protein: CSAREGGTEAFF
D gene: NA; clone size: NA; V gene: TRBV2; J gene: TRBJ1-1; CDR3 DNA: TGTGCCAGCAAACGGGACACTGAAGCTTTCTTT; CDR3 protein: CASKRDTEAFF
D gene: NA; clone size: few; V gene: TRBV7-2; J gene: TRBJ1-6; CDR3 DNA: TGTGCCAGCAGCTTGGATGGTTCACCCCTCCACTTT; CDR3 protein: CASSLDGSPLHF
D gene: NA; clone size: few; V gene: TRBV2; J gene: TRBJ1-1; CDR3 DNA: TGTGCCAGCAGTGGGGAGGGACCCAACACTGAAGCTTTCTTT; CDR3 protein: CASSGEGPNTEAFF
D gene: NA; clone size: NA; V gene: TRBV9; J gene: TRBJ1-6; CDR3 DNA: TGTGCCAGCAGCGTAGAAGGGGACTATTCACCCCTCCACTTT; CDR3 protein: CASSVEGDYSPLHF
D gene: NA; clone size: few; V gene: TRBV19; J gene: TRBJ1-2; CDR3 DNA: TGTGCCAGTAGTATAGGAGCGGCTACAAACTATGGCTACACCTTC; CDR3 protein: CASSIGAATNYGYTF
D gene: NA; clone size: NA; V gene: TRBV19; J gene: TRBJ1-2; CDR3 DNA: TGTGCCAGTAGTGCGAAAGGGGGTTACTATGGCTACACCTTC; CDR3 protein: CASSAKGGYYGYTF
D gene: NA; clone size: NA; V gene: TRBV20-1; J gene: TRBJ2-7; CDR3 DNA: TGCAGTGTTAAGACAGGAGAGACTTACGAGCAGTACTTC; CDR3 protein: CSVKTGETYEQYF
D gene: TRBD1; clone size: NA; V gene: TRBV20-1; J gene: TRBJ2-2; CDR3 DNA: TGCAGTGCAAACAGGGGGTACACCGGGGAGCTGTTTTTT; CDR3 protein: CSANRGYTGELFF
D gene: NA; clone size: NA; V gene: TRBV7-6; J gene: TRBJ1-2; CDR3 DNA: TGTGCCAGCAGCTCCCTACCACAGGCCTCCTATGGCTACACCTTC; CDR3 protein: CASSSLPQASYGYTF
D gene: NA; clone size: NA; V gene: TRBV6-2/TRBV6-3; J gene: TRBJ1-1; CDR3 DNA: TGTGCCAGCAGTTACCCCGGGGGAAAGGCTTTCTTT; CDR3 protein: CASSYPGGKAFF
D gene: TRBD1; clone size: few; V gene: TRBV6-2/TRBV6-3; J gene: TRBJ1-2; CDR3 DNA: TGTGCCAGCAGTTATGGAGGGGGCTTTGGCTACACCTTC; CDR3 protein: CASSYGGGFGYTF
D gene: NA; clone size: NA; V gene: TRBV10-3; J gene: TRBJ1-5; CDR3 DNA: TGTGCCATCACCACAGGACCAAATCAGCCCCAGCATTTT; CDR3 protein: CAITTGPNQPQHF
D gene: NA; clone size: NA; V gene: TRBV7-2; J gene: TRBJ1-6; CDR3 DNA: TGTGCCAGCAGCTTATACGGCTGGGGGGGAAATTCACCCCTCCACTTT; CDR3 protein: CASSLYGWGGNSPLHF
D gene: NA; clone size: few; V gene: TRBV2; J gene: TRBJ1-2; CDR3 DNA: TGTGCCAGCAGGGCCGGGAGGTTCTATGGCTACACCTTC; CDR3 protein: CASRAGRFYGYTF
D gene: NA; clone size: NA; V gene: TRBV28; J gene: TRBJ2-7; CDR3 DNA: TGTGCCAGTGGCTCTGTAGGGGGGGGCTACGAGCAGTACTTC; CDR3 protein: CASGSVGGGYEQYF
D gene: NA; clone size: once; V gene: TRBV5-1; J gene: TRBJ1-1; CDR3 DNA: TGCGCCAGCAGCCCCCTACAGGGAACGAACACTGAAGCTTTCTTT; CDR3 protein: CASSPLQGTNTEAFF